A selection of T cell receptor beta chains follows, all from one sample in a study of radiation and T cells in renal cell carcinoma. Produced via immunoSEQ multiplex PCR; TCRdb's table is partial and in-frame only. The sample comprises some 120,000 clones, roughly 77% of which are singletons, and 1.5% to 2% rests with the top ten. The starting material was blood, obtained from a patient whose treatment included radiotherapy and nephrectomy. These receptors were obtained from a woman aged 60 to 75 with renal cell carcinoma. CDR3s include the opening cysteine and the closing phenylalanine or tryptophan.

>TRBJ2-2|TRBV28
CASSSAGGPGNTGELFF
>TRBJ1-2|TRBV5-1
CASSSGTDYGYTF
>TRBJ2-3|TRBV5-1
CASSLAAGGTSTDTQYF
>TRBJ2-1|TRBV29-1
CSASGTAYNEQFF
>TRBJ2-3|TRBV19
CASSIGPSTDTQYF
>TRBJ2-1|TRBV5-1
CASSSELAGAVNEQFF
>TRBJ2-3|TRBV10-3
CAISGTGGAGFSTDTQYF
>TRBJ1-3|TRBV7-9
CASSLQGPKNTIYF
>TRBJ1-5|TRBV27
CASSWGADQPQHF
>TRBJ1-3|TRBV19
CASSIRREPSSGNTIYF
>TRBJ1-2|TRBV5-1
CASSSGAGGYTF
>TRBJ1-2|TRBV25-1
CASSDYFALGLGGYTF
>TRBJ2-4|TRBV28
CASRPRRAKNIQYF
>TRBJ1-1|TRBV9
CASSRQGAIAEAFF
>TRBJ2-2|TRBV7-9
CAARRDLTGELFF
>TRBJ2-1|TRBV6-4
CASSELAGINEQFF
>TRBJ1-2|TRBV30
CAWSVQGDGGYTF
>TRBJ1-2|TRBV5-1
CASSTSGTGTGYTF
>TRBJ2-3|TRBV10-2
CASSHGTGGGDTQYF
>TRBJ2-2|TRBV4-3
CASSQDGSGRELFF
>TRBJ1-5|TRBV19
CASSIQAVGANQPQHF
>TRBJ1-5|TRBV4-3
CASSQEEGKNQPQHF
>TRBJ1-1|TRBV5-1
CASSLADAVNTEAFF
>TRBJ1-4|TRBV7-9
CASTILGAGEKLFF
>TRBJ2-1|TRBV7-6
CASSYRRSGYEQFF
>TRBJ1-1|TRBV18
CASSPGPLNTEAFF
>TRBJ1-4|TRBV7-9
CASSFGVGNEKLFF
>TRBJ2-5|TRBV29-1
CSVWVGVVRETQYF
>TRBJ1-1|TRBV9
CASSVDRDTEAFF
>TRBJ1-2|TRBV28
CASSLRQGNRYGYTF
>TRBJ2-3|TRBV7-2
CAAARGALGGQYF
>TRBJ1-2|TRBV6-5
CASKEGTFNYGYTF
>TRBJ1-1|TRBV11-2
CASLRLWDPQTEAFF
>TRBJ1-3|TRBV6-5
CASSYLQGTGNTIYF
>TRBJ2-7|TRBV7-2
CAAGGNSYEQYF
>TRBJ1-2|TRBV5-4
CASSSTGTGDNGYTF
>TRBJ2-3|TRBV7-9
CASSLGQGATDTQYF
>TRBJ2-5|TRBV28
CASSLQGLGETQYF
>TRBJ2-7|TRBV6-5
CASRGLNSYEQYF
>TRBJ2-7|TRBV29-1
CSVEAGEDYEQYF
>TRBJ1-5|TRBV6-5
CASSLDRGSNQPQHF
>TRBJ1-4|TRBV29-1
CSGGTGFNEKLFF
>TRBJ2-3|TRBV7-2
CASSSPTSGSTDTQYF
>TRBJ2-5|TRBV7-9
CASSFLGTGGETQYF
>TRBJ2-3|TRBV19
CASGAGISTDTQYF
>TRBJ2-7|TRBV2
CASSVIGGFEQYF
>TRBJ2-5|TRBV7-2
CASSLPSGGGETQYF